Sequencing of this T cell receptor beta chain was carried out in a study of cytomegalovirus exposure and HLA in healthy donors (TCRdb year 2017). In the study overall: According to an earlier analysis of 587 of the donors, 150 million to 200 million T cells yielded roughly 110 million unique TCR beta sequences and approximately 280 Gb of sequence data. Rather than drawing on any new phenotypic data, the later analysis identified candidate immune exposures from TCR beta sequences and the way those sequences occurred across donors. The T cell repertoires of 666 subjects were profiled by immunosequencing and related to cytomegalovirus serostatus. Donor age, sex, ethnicity and CMV serostatus were collected together with the repertoire data. An earlier analysis of approximately 630 of the donors applied high-throughput TCR beta sequencing to assess whether each TCR beta V gene segment acted as functional or pseudogenic. Class I and class II HLA loci were covered by the typing at four-digit resolution. An early release that covered more than 550 HLA-typed donors contained 300 to 350 gigabases of sequencing data and approximately 85 million unique TCR sequences. A separate validation cohort of approximately 130 different subjects was used in addition to the approximately 670-subject first cohort. Every discovery cohort repertoire had been produced on one sequencing platform. To predict cytomegalovirus infection status, the study combined high-throughput TCR immunosequencing, statistical association of individual TCRs with disease status, and machine learning. The study aimed to test whether cataloging public T cell receptors could reveal signatures of past pathogen exposure. A later analysis re-analyzed previously published TCR beta repertoires from about 600 donors and added high-resolution HLA genotyping to study TCR occurrence patterns. Roughly five DR-DQ haplotypes were treated as single units for association and clustering because of strong linkage in the cohort. In a later genetic analysis, genome-wide SNP genotypes for about three fifths of the roughly 670 donors were used, and that subset was treated as a discovery cohort. Across around 400 genotyped donors of the cohort, an average of approximately 220,000 unique TCR beta nucleotide sequences per donor were sequenced, and approximately 19% of those sequences were non-productive. The genetic ancestry cluster associated with self-reported Caucasian donors included about four fifths of the roughly 400 genotyped donors. The number of typed donors differed by locus: about 629-640 for A, B, C, DRB1 and DQB1; approximately 540 for DQA1; some 610 for DPA1; and some 450 for DPB1.

General conclusions and limits of the study: An association between a missense DCLRE1C variant and V-gene and J-gene trimming of TCR beta chains was found in a later genetic analysis and replicated in an independent cohort. According to a later analysis, parvovirus B19, influenza, CMV and Epstein-Barr virus appeared linked to several top co-occurrence clusters. A later analysis found that TCR association rates varied across HLA loci, with DRB1 alleles showing the most associated TCRs and HLA-C alleles the fewest. A total of 150 or so TCR beta chains were listed by the study as associated with cytomegalovirus. In an earlier analysis of 500 to 650 of the donors, most TCR beta V segments appeared in productive rearrangements about 90% or about 30% of the time, broadly matching IMGT annotations. A further reported finding was that TCR beta sequences accurately predicted the HLA-A and HLA-B alleles for most subjects in the first cohort. This cohort had only TCR beta chains sequenced, and the lack of alpha or paired-chain data limited which features could be detected. The authors suggested that the approach could potentially be generalized to other disease states and immunological phenotypes. A later genetic analysis reported fewer N-insertions in productive TCRs among donors in an Asian-associated ancestry cluster than the roughly 700-donor mean. In a later analysis, HLA-associated TCR beta chains showed more clonal expansion and lower generation probabilities than non-associated chains that were equally common. Some IMGT-functional V segments, including TRBV6-2 and TRBV6-3, could not be distinguished by the 87-base-pair reads and were therefore excluded. Assigning TCR associations to individual alleles was difficult when HLA alleles, especially DR and DQ, strongly co-occurred. In a later analysis, some 18,000 TCR beta sequences were associated with specific HLA alleles at a false discovery rate of 0.05. HLA typing was unavailable for some donors at each locus, so association tests used only the typed subset. Linkage disequilibrium might explain the correlated functional status among segregating V segments, but an unknown experimental factor could not be ruled out. Cytomegalovirus status was reported to be diagnosed by the classifier with high specificity and sensitivity in both the original and validation cohorts. Because counts were too low, about 15 rarely observed V segments, including chromosome 9 orphons, were left out of the earlier analysis of 500 to 750 of the donors. A group of highly shared sequence variants was considered likely to be a technical artifact of the sequencing pipeline. Across donors, most TCR sequences were observed very rarely, whereas some public TCRs were present in many individuals. A later analysis found that most CMV-associated TCR beta chains appeared HLA-restricted, with HLA associations seemingly driven largely by CMV exposure. Three of the identified cytomegalovirus-associated TCR beta chains were confirmed in vitro to be specific for cytomegalovirus antigens. Presence/absence analyses assumed roughly uniform sequencing depth across donors, an assumption that may not hold. Immune exposure information for the cohort was limited to CMV serostatus.

CDR1 MNHEY and CDR2 SVGAGI were looked up in the germline V gene. The junction carries 12 bases between V and J, which are trimmed by 4 bases and 8 bases respectively. Reading from cysteine to phenylalanine, the CDR3 counts 13 amino acids. The read is trimmed to its CDR3 DNA, 39 bases read in frame from base 1. Library preparation was by the immunoSEQ multiplex PCR assay. A mixture of 60 forward primers for TCR Vbeta segments and 13 reverse primers for TCR Jbeta segments was used in the multiplex PCR. The CDR3 region of rearranged TCR beta genes was amplified from genomic DNA by a multiplex PCR assay. On the Illumina HiSeq System, the amplified TCR beta libraries were sequenced as 87-base-pair reads. In the original analysis: In a later analysis, 70 million to 95 million unique TCR beta chains were counted across the 500 to 700 repertoires, and about 9.9 million of these chains were shared by at least two donors. Raw reads were error-corrected and collapsed into unique sequences by a nearest-neighbor algorithm in which closely related sequences were merged to remove PCR and sequencing errors. To assign V, D and J gene segments, CDR3 sequences were aligned to IMGT reference sequences. Each retained sequence needed at least a six-nucleotide match to both a V gene segment and a J gene segment. A rearrangement counted as productive if the CDR3 had no stop codons and remained in frame with V and J, and every other rearrangement counted as non-productive. Following IMGT convention, CDR3 was defined as the stretch from the second conserved V-encoded cysteine to the conserved J-encoded phenylalanine. Sequences without an unambiguous match to a single V gene segment were excluded from the earlier analysis of over 500 of the donors. In an earlier analysis of roughly 500 of the donors, V segments were called functional above 56.7% productive rearrangements and were called segregating when the between-donor standard deviation exceeded 5%. A statistical classification framework was built for diagnosing cytomegalovirus status from the catalog of TCR beta chain sequences. V and J gene assignment, in a later analysis, came from comparing TCR nucleotide sequences with IMGT/GENE-DB human TR gene sequences. Using the TCRdist pipeline, a later analysis assigned CDR3 sequences along with most-parsimonious VDJ recombination scenarios. A later analysis defined each TCR beta chain by its CDR3 amino acid sequence plus V-gene family, and excluded reads lacking a unique V-gene family. As a way to deal with suspected cross-contamination and a sequencing artifact, a later analysis dropped 450 to 600 nucleotide sequences that were highly shared and had low generation probability. In a later analysis, a clonal expansion index for each public chain was calculated from normalized within-repertoire ranks of inferred template counts. In a later analysis, generation probabilities were computed using a VDJ recombination model fitted to out-of-frame rearrangements, and the results were checked against IGoR. A later analysis scored TCR-TCR, TCR-HLA and TCR-CMV co-occurrence with hypergeometric tests, applying a repertoire-size bias correction to TCR pairs. To estimate false discovery rates, a later analysis permuted the HLA or CMV assignments 20 times. In a later analysis, co-occurring TCRs were grouped using DBSCAN, with TCRdist sequence similarity added in when clustering inside HLA-allele-positive subsets. Repertoires with fewer than 30,000 or more than 120,000 public chains, plus five repertoires with anomalous nucleotide sharing, were excluded from co-occurrence clustering. This is the immuneACCESS table as TCRdb keeps it, with only in-frame sequences that have V and J called. A part of the clones is gone; compared with another copy, unresolved V genes explain less than half, and the rest is unexplained. V and J calls and clone size are those listed in that table; D and trimming were worked out from the DNA. The sample profile shows over 100,000 clones; 60% to 80% of them were found once. The ten largest clones add up to roughly 6.2% of the sample.

Concerning this clone: It lacks a known antigen. No base-level quality is on record; no much larger clone is a single base apart.

In total, roughly 710 healthy bone marrow donors made up the cohort. At the time of sampling, every cohort member was nominally healthy, though immune exposures that went unrecorded were likely present. The donor was CMV seropositive and belonged to the group of 250 to 300 seropositive cohort members. Every donor gave a peripheral blood sample, and the peripheral blood mononuclear cells from that sample were used for TCR beta sequencing. Genomic DNA extraction from the blood cell samples was performed with the Qiagen DNeasy Blood Extraction Kit. Sequenced: PBMCs. This TCR was recovered from a man in his sixties in good health and CMV-seropositive. In this chain, TRBV6-5 is recombined with TRBJ2-1; TRBD2 is a possible D gene, resting on 6 matching bases. The CDR3 protein: CASSWAGKDEQFF. DNA sequence: TGTGCCAGCAGTTGGGCGGGGAAGGATGAGCAGTTCTTC.